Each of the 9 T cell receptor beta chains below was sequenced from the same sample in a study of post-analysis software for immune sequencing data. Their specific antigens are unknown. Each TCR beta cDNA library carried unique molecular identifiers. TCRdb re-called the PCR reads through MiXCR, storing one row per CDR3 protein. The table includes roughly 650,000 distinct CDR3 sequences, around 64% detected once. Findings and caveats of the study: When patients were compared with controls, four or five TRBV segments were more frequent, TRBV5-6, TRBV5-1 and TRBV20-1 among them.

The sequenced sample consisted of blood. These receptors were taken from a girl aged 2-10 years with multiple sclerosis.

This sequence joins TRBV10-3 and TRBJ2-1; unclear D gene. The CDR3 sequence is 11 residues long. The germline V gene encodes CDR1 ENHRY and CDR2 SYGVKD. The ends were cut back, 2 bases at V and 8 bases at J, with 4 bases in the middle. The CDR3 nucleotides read TGTGCCATCAGTGAGATGGATGAGCAGTTCTTC. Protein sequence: CAISEMDEQFF.

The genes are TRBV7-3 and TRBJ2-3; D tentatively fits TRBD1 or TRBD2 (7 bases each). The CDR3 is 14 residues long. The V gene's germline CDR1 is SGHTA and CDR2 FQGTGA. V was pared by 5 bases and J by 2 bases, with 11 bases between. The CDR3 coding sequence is TGTGCCAGCAGCCAGGGGGGGTTCACAGATACGCAGTATTTT. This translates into CASSQGGFTDTQYF. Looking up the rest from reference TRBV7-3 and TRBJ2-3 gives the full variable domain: GAGVSQTPSNKVTEKGKYVELRCDPISGHTALYWYRQSLGQGPEFLIYFQGTGAADDSGLPNDRFFAVRPEGSVSTLKIQRTERGDSAVYLCASSQGGFTDTQYFGPGTRLTVL.

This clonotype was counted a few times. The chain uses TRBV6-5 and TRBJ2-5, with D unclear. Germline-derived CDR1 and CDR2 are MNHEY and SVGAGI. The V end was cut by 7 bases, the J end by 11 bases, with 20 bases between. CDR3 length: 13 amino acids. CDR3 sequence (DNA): TGTGCCAGCATCGCTAAACTCGGGTTGGAGCAGTACTTC. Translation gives CASIAKLGLEQYF.

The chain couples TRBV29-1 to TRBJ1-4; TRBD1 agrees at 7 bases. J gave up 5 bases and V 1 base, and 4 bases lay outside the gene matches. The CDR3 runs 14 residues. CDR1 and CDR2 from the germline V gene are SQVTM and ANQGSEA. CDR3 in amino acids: CSVEVAGGNEKLFF. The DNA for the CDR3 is TGCAGCGTTGAAGTGGCAGGGGGAAATGAAAAACTGTTTTTT.

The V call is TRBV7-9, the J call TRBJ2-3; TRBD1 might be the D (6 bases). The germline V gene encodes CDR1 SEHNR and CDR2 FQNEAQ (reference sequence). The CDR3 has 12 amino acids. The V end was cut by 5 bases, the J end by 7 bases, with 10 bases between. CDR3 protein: CASSLQGNTQYF. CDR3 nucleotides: TGTGCCAGCAGCCTCCAGGGGAATACGCAGTATTTT.

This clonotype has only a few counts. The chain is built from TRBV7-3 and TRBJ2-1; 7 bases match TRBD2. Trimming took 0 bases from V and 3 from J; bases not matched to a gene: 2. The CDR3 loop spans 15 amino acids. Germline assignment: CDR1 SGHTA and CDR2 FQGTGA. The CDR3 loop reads CASSLTRELYNEQFF. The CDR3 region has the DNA TGTGCCAGCAGCTTAACGCGGGAGCTCTACAATGAGCAGTTCTTC.

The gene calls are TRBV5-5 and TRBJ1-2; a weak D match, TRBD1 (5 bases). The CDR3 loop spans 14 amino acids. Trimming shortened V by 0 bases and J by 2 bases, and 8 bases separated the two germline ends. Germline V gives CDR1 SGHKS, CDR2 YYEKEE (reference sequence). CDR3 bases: TGTGCCAGCAGCTTGGGGGGGATCAACTATGGCTACACCTTC. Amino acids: CASSLGGINYGYTF.

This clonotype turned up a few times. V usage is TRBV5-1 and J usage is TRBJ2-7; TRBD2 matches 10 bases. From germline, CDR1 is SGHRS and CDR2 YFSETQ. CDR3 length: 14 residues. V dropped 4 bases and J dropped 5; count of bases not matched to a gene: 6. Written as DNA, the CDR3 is TGCGCCAGCAGCAGGGCTAGCGGGAGCGACGAGCAGTACTTC. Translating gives CASSRASGSDEQYF.

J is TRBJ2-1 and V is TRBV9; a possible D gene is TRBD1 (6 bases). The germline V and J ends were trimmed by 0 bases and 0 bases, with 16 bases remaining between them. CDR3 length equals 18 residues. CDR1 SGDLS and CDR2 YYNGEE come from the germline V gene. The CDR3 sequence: CASSVDQTGWFSYNEQFF. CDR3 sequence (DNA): TGTGCCAGCAGCGTAGATCAAACAGGGTGGTTCTCCTACAATGAGCAGTTCTTC.